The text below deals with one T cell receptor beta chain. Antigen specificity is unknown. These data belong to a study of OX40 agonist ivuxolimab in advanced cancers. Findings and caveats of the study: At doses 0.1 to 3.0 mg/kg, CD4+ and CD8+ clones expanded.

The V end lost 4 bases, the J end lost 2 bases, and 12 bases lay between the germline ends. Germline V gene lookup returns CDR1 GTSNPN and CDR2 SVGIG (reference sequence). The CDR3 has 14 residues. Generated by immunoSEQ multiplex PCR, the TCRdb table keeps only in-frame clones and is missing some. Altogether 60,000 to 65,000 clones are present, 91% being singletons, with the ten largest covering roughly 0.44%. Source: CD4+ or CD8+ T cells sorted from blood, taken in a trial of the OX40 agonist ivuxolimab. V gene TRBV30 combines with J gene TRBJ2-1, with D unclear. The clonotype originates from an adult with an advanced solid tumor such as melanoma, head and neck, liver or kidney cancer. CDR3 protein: CAWTLGMAYNEQFF. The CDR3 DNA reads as TGTGCCTGGACCCTTGGCATGGCCTACAATGAGCAGTTCTTC.